The 20 T cell receptor beta chains below were found in one sample sequenced in a study of T-cell reconstitution after alpha-beta-depleted transplantation in children. Construction of the TCRbeta library involved unique molecular identifiers. TCRdb reanalysed the PCR reads using MiXCR and keeps one entry per CDR3 protein. The data show 250,000 to 400,000 distinct CDR3 sequences, more than 20% seen once. Sequenced here: PBMCs, mostly from graft donor cells, sampled 180 days after TCRalphabeta/CD19-depleted stem cell transplant. The receptors derive from a male patient aged 10-17 years who had a stem cell transplant for acute lymphoblastic leukemia, so the T cells may come from the graft donor.

This clonotype was observed a few times. This chain uses TRBV6-5 with TRBJ1-2; TRBD1 matches at 7 bases. Germline-derived CDR1 and CDR2 are MNHEY and SVGAGI. This CDR3 region has 16 residues. Losses at the gene ends were 3 bases for V and 4 bases for J; bases not matched to a gene: 11. This CDR3 reads CASSYLVITGAYGYTF. DNA for the CDR3: TGTGCCAGCAGTTATTTGGTGATCACAGGGGCCTATGGCTACACCTTC.

The chain links TRBV27 to TRBJ2-1, with a tentative D call TRBD1 (6 bases). Deletions cut 2 bases from V and 6 bases from J, with 11 bases between. There are 14 residues in the CDR3. Per germline, CDR1 MNHEY and CDR2 SMNVEV (reference sequence). The CDR3 region is CASSLIQGPNEQFF. The CDR3 nucleotides are TGTGCCAGCAGTTTAATACAGGGTCCCAATGAGCAGTTCTTC.

This clonotype was observed a handful of times. The chain uses TRBV14 and TRBJ2-7; 13 positions agree with TRBD2. This CDR3 spans 17 amino acids. CDR1 SGHDN and CDR2 FVKESK come from the germline V gene. J lost 0 bases, V lost 4 bases, and 6 bases had no gene match. The CDR3 DNA is TGTGCCAGCAGCCGAATGGGACTAGCGGGGCACTCCTACGAGCAGTACTTC. This codes for CASSRMGLAGHSYEQYF. Based on the CDR3 plus reference TRBV14 and TRBJ2-7, the full variable domain is EAGVTQFPSHSVIEKGQTVTLRCDPISGHDNLYWYRRVMGKEIKFLLHFVKESKQDESGMPNNRFLAERTGGTYSTLKVQPAELEDSGVYFCASSRMGLAGHSYEQYFGPGTRLTVT.

The V and J genes are TRBV4-1 and TRBJ2-1; 8 positions match TRBD2. CDR1 and CDR2 (germline): MGHRA, YSYEKL. The CDR3 covers 16 residues. The ends lost 1 base at V and 9 bases at J; junction bases unmatched: 11. The chain's CDR3 is CASSQGDGRAGTEQFF. The CDR3 DNA reads as TGCGCCAGCAGCCAAGGGGACGGGAGGGCCGGTACTGAGCAGTTCTTC.

The rearrangement uses TRBV15 and TRBJ2-7; D unresolved. This CDR3 has 15 amino acids. Between the trimmed V and J ends, which lost 4 bases and 0 bases, there was a span of 13 bases. CDR1 and CDR2 from the germline V gene are LNHNV and YYDKDF (reference sequence). The CDR3 protein is CATSTQVRVSYEQYF. CDR3 sequence (DNA): TGTGCCACCAGCACCCAGGTTCGAGTCTCCTACGAGCAGTACTTC.

V and J are TRBV7-3 and TRBJ2-1; D could derive from TRBD1 or TRBD2 (5 bases each). V dropped 0 bases and J dropped 3 bases, with 6 bases sitting between them. The CDR3 contains 14 residues. Germline CDR1 and CDR2: SGHTA and FQGTGA. CDR3 in DNA: TGTGCCAGCAGCTTAACGGGGGTCTACAATGAGCAGTTCTTC. Translating gives CASSLTGVYNEQFF.

This clonotype was found a few times. The chain couples TRBV11-2 to TRBJ2-7; a weak D match, TRBD1 (5 bases). This CDR3 has 13 amino acids. Trimming left V 3 bases short and J 5 bases short, with 11 bases between. The V gene's germline CDR1 is SGHAT and CDR2 FQNNGV. CDR3 bases: TGTGCCAGCAGCTTCCAGGGCGCGGACGAGCAGTACTTC. Protein: CASSFQGADEQYF.

The sample holds a few counts of this clonotype. The chain is built from TRBV3-1 and TRBJ1-2, with a possible D match to TRBD1 (5 bases). Per germline, CDR1 LGHDT and CDR2 YNNKEL (reference sequence). V dropped 0 bases and J dropped 5 bases, with 13 bases sitting between them. CDR3 length: 15 amino acids. CDR3 loop: CASSQDLETVYGYTF. The CDR3 DNA sequence: TGTGCCAGCAGCCAAGATCTTGAGACAGTTTATGGCTACACCTTC.

The rearrangement links TRBV7-6 to TRBJ2-7; TRBD1 aligns across 8 bases. The CDR3 consists of 16 residues. Germline loops: CDR1 SGHVS, CDR2 FNYEAQ. J was trimmed by 3 bases and V by 5 bases; bases with no gene match: 12. The CDR3 loop reads CASSKYAGQGFYEQYF. The DNA for the CDR3 is TGTGCCAGCAGCAAATATGCAGGACAGGGATTCTACGAGCAGTACTTC.

This clonotype was seen repeatedly, ten times or more. The chain has TRBV29-1 and TRBJ2-4; a possible D gene is TRBD2 (5 bases). V dropped 7 bases and J dropped 4 bases, with 14 bases sitting between them. The CDR3 has 13 amino acids. Germline V CDR1 and CDR2: SQVTM, ANQGSEA. The DNA for the CDR3 is TGCAGCGCCGGCGGGCCCTATAAAAACATTCAGTACTTC. It codes for CSAGGPYKNIQYF.

The chain is built from TRBV7-3 and TRBJ2-7, with D perhaps given as TRBD1 or TRBD2 (7 bases each). The V end lost 5 bases, the J end lost 4 bases, and 18 bases lay between the germline ends. The germline CDR1 and CDR2 sequences are SGHTA and FQGTGA. The CDR3 sequence is 15 residues long. The CDR3 DNA sequence: TGTGCCAGCAGCCCCCAGGGGGGGTTAGGATACGAGCAGTACTTC. Translation: CASSPQGGLGYEQYF.

The J gene is TRBJ1-1, the V gene TRBV6-1, with a weak D call TRBD1 (5 bases). This CDR3 is 14 amino acids long. The germline V gene encodes CDR1 MNHNS and CDR2 SASEGT. Deletions cut 6 bases from V and 2 bases from J, with 13 bases between. In nucleotides, the CDR3 is TGTGCCAGCAGGCTGGGAGGGGTCAACACTGAAGCTTTCTTT. Protein: CASRLGGVNTEAFF.

Remarks on this clonotype: A read error may account for a junction end that differs from germline. The chain is built from TRBV11-2 and TRBJ1-3, with 9 bases identical to TRBD1. Germline V gene lookup returns CDR1 SGHAT and CDR2 FQNNGV. The CDR3 has 18 amino acids. CDR3 DNA sequence: TGTGCCAGCAGTCTGTGGGGGCACGGACAGGGGTCTGGAAACACCATACATTTT. Translation: CASSLWGHGQGSGNTIHF.

The chain employs TRBV5-1 and TRBJ2-2, with D unresolved. Trimming removed 4 bases from V and 0 bases from J, with 19 bases in between. The CDR3 totals 18 residues. Germline V gene lookup returns CDR1 SGHRS and CDR2 YFSETQ. The CDR3 coding sequence is TGCGCCAGCAGCAGGAAGCACGACTCGCGACCGAACACCGGGGAGCTGTTTTTT. It translates to CASSRKHDSRPNTGELFF. Supplemented by reference TRBV5-1 and TRBJ2-2, the full variable domain reads KAGVTQTPRYLIKTRGQQVTLSCSPISGHRSVSWYQQTPGQGLQFLFEYFSETQRNKGNFPGRFSGRQFSNSRSEMNVSTLELGDSALYLCASSRKHDSRPNTGELFFGEGSRLTVL.

The V gene is TRBV20-1, the J gene TRBJ1-4; D is undetermined. CDR1 is DFQATT, CDR2 SNEGSKA, per germline (reference sequence). The CDR3 spans 14 residues. The V end was cut by 5 bases, the J end by 12 bases, with 22 bases between. For the CDR3, the DNA is TGCAGTGCTCACGTACCAGGCGTAAGAATGGAACTGTTTTTT. This codes for CSAHVPGVRMELFF.

Written as DNA, the CDR3 is TGTGCCAGCAGCCAAGATCTTATGACAAATGAGCAGTTCTTC. It specifies CASSQDLMTNEQFF. V gene TRBV3-1 combines with J gene TRBJ2-1; D gene uncertain. This CDR3 is built from 14 residues. Trimming took off 0 bases at V and 7 bases at J, with 10 bases between the two ends. From germline, CDR1 is LGHDT and CDR2 YNNKEL (reference sequence).

V usage is TRBV27 and J usage is TRBJ2-7, with no clear D. CDR3 length: 15 residues. Germline V lookup: CDR1 MNHEY, CDR2 SMNVEV (reference sequence). V dropped 3 bases and J dropped 1 base, with 13 bases sitting between them. The CDR3 sequence is CASSFGRHRSYEQYF. CDR3 bases: TGTGCCAGCAGTTTCGGCAGGCATCGATCCTACGAGCAGTACTTC.

This rearrangement joins TRBV5-1 to TRBJ1-2; D may be TRBD1 (5 bases). The V end was cut by 1 base, the J end by 6 bases, with 10 bases between. CDR3 length equals 13 residues. Per the germline V gene, CDR1 is SGHRS and CDR2 is YFSETQ. The CDR3 region is CASSLWDRDGYTF. As DNA, the CDR3 is TGCGCCAGCAGCTTGTGGGACCGCGATGGCTACACCTTC.

The rearrangement links TRBV7-8 to TRBJ2-3; tentative D call: TRBD2 (6 bases). Germline lookup yields CDR1 SGHVS and CDR2 FQNEAQ. V shed 6 bases and J shed 4 bases, with 20 bases lying between them. CDR3 size: 16 residues. CDR3 bases: TGTGCCAGCAGTTCTATTACTAGCCGCGTGCCAGATACGCAGTATTTT. The encoded protein is CASSSITSRVPDTQYF.

The V gene is TRBV20-1, the J gene TRBJ2-1; D remains unclear. Germline values: CDR1 DFQATT, CDR2 SNEGSKA (reference sequence). Between the trimmed V and J ends, which lost 6 bases and 6 bases, there was a span of 18 bases. CDR3 length equals 14 residues. The CDR3 sequence: CSAPLDENPNEQFF. CDR3 bases: TGCAGTGCCCCCCTGGACGAGAACCCCAATGAGCAGTTCTTC.